This T cell receptor (beta chain) was retrieved from a study of beta chain features in type 1 diabetes. General study findings and limits: TCRB CDR3 length was moderately but significantly reduced in all four CD4+ subsets of Type 1 diabetes patients.

Expressed TCRB transcripts were sequenced after all isolated RNA was converted to cDNA. Around 3.57 million reads was the average for naive, central memory and regulatory T cell samples. Repertoires were generated with immunoSEQ multiplex PCR, while TCRdb's copy carries only in-frame clones and drops some. The table has 200,000 to 300,000 clones, just over 20% seen once. Isolation of CD4+ naive, central memory, regulatory and stem cell-like memory cells was achieved by sorting via CD45RO/CCR7/CD25/CD127/CD95/CD27. On this clone: No antigen is known for it.

This TCR was recovered from a woman in her thirties or forties with type 1 diabetes. Sequencing used naive CD4+ T cells from blood.

This CDR3 is CASSPGGQRNTEAFF. DNA for the CDR3: TGTGCCAGCAGCCCAGGGGGACAGAGAAACACTGAAGCTTTCTTT. V gene TRBV5-4 combines with J gene TRBJ1-1, with TRBD1 matching 7 bases. The V gene end was trimmed by 4 bases and the J gene end by 2 bases; junction bases not matched to a gene: 8. In germline, CDR1 is SGHNT, CDR2 YYREEE (reference sequence). The length of the CDR3 is 15 residues.